This TCR beta chain was captured by sequencing in a study of blood T cell repertoires in COVID-19. Looking at the study overall: Spain, Italy and the United States supplied samples that represented acute and convalescent COVID-19. Nucleic acid was either cDNA or gDNA, and it came from T cells, B-cell-depleted T cells, or PBMCs.

In the source study's methods: For nucleated cells, counts were estimated from reference gene primer amplification. Method: immunoSEQ multiplex PCR; TCRdb's copy keeps in-frame clones and lacks some. That table furnishes V, J and clone size, whereas the DNA furnished D and trimming. This table has fewer than 350,000 clones, around nine tenths appearing once. Germline-derived CDR1 and CDR2 are GTSNPN and SVGIG (reference sequence). The CDR3 runs 13 residues. Trimming removed 7 bases from V and 8 bases from J; junction bases left unmatched: 12. This sequence was found in a man aged 40-55 years with acute or convalescent COVID-19. The sequenced sample consisted of peripheral blood. The rearrangement joins TRBV30 to TRBJ1-2; TRBD1 matches at 8 bases. The CDR3 here is CASPLQGGEGYTF. For the CDR3, the DNA is TGTGCCTCTCCCCTACAGGGGGGCGAAGGCTACACCTTC.